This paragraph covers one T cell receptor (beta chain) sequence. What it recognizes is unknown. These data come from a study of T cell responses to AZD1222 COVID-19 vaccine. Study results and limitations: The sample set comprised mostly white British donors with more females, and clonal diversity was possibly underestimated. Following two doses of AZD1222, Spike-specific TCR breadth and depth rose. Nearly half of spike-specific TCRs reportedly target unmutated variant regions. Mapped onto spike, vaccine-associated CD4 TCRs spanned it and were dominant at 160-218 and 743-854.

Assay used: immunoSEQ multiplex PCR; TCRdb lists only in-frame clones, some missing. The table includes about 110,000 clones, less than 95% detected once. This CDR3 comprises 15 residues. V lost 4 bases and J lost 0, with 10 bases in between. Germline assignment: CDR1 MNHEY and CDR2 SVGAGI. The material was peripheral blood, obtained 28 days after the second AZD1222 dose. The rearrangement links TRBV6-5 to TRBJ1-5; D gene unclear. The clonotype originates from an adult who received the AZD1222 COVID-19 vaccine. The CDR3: CASSFTRYSNQPQHF. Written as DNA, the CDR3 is TGTGCCAGCAGTTTTACCCGATATAGCAATCAGCCCCAGCATTTT.